Reported below is one TCR beta chain. Its target is not known. These data originate in a study of a mutant IDH1 vaccine in newly diagnosed glioma. Study-level information: Following radiotherapy alone, or alongside temozolomide cycles, vaccination was started after an interval of 4-6 weeks. Treated individuals were roughly 62% male and approximately 40% female, averaging roughly 38 years of age.

V was clipped by 0 bases and J by 4 bases; unmatched bases: 0. This CDR3 has 15 residues. The germline V gene encodes CDR1 MNHNS and CDR2 SASEGT. Data came from immunoSEQ multiplex PCR; TCRdb stores just in-frame clones and leaves some out. Of approximately 43,000 clones listed, over 75% are singletons. Time point indicated: week 35, safety follow-up. Topical imiquimod accompanied each vaccine dose, which consisted of 300 ug of mutant IDH1 20-mer peptide. Eight vaccine doses were administered to patients at weeks 1, 3, 5, 7, 11, 15, 19 and 23. V and J are TRBV6-1 and TRBJ2-2; 9 nucleotides align to TRBD2. The sequencing here drew on PBMCs, taken from a glioma patient whose treatment included an IDH1 peptide vaccine. This TCR was sampled from a man between 35 and 55 years old with glioma. For the CDR3, the DNA is TGTGCCAGCAGTGAAGCTAGCGGGAGCACCGGGGAGCTGTTTTTT. Amino acid sequence: CASSEASGSTGELFF.